This T cell receptor (beta chain) was profiled in a study of blood T cell repertoires in COVID-19. Study-wide background: Spain, Italy and the United States supplied samples that represented acute and convalescent COVID-19. In each case, the material was cDNA or gDNA derived from T cells, B-cell-depleted T cells, or PBMCs.

In the study's own analysis: Amplified reference gene primers provided the basis for estimating nucleated cell counts. Data came from immunoSEQ multiplex PCR; TCRdb stores just in-frame clones and leaves some out. The V and J calls and clone size are taken from that table; D and trimming were inferred from the DNA. The sample consists of 89,000 or so clones, roughly 86% of them appearing once. V lost 2 bases and J lost 1; bases outside the gene matches: 16. The germline gives CDR1 SSHAT, CDR2 FNYEAQ (reference sequence). CDR3 length: 19 residues. The sequence came from a man aged 45-65 years with active COVID-19. The material sequenced was peripheral blood. This sequence joins TRBV7-7 and TRBJ2-5; 7 nucleotides match TRBD1. The CDR3 nucleotides are TGTGCCAGCAGCTTACTCTTCCGTACAGGGGCCCTAATCCAAGAGACCCAGTACTTC. This translates into CASSLLFRTGALIQETQYF.